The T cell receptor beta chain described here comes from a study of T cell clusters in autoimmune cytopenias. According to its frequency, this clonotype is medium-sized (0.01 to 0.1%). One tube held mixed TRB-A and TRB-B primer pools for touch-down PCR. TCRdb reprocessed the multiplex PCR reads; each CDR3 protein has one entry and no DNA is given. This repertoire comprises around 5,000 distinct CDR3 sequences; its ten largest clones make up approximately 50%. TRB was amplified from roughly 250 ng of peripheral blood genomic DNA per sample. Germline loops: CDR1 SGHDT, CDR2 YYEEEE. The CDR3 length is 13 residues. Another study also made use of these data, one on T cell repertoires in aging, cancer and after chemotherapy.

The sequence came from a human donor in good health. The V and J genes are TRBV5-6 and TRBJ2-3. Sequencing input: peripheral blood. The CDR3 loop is CASSLAGTDTQYF.